The sequence of this TCR beta chain was determined in a study of prognosis after radiotherapy for stage I lung cancer (dated by TCRdb to the early 2020s). As for the study more broadly: Approximately 20 stage I NSCLC patients were enrolled in Nanjing, China, between early 2018 and early 2019. Fourteen cases involved newly diagnosed primary stage I lung tumors, and about five involved oligometastatic NSCLC subsequent to surgical resection of the primary tumor. All patients were considered medically inoperable, owing to comorbidities in 11 to 13 and refusal of surgery in over five. Ages in the cohort of around 14 men and more than 5 women ranged from roughly 53 to 84 years, with a median of 74. Tumor histology was squamous cell carcinoma in several patients and adenocarcinoma in around 12. Using image-guided IMRT or VMAT, SBRT was delivered in 3 to 5 fractions at a biologically effective dose of at least 100 Gy. Concurrent therapy was not administered to any patient alongside SBRT. Distant metastases were developed by four of the 19 patients after SBRT, at a median of about seven months, whereas no significant progression was observed in the other 15 patients. The study profiled peripheral blood TCR beta repertoires from stage I NSCLC patients before and after stereotactic body radiotherapy and related them to distant failure. A total of roughly 38 blood samples from approximately 20 patients were sequenced, with one sample obtained before and one obtained after SBRT for each patient.

What the research found in general, with its limitations: Post-SBRT Shannon entropy and its change from baseline were lower in patients who developed distant metastases; baseline Shannon entropy was not associated with metastases. Tumor specificity of expanded TCR clones was not determined. The study was limited by the small cohort and short follow-up, and independent validation of the study findings is required. Differences in TRBV and TRBJ usage frequencies by metastasis status were reportedly observed in two V genes at baseline and in roughly 9 V and two J genes after SBRT. Unique TCR clone counts fell after SBRT (median about 9,600 before versus 6,500 to 7,500 after; Wilcoxon paired P=0.011). No adjustment for multiple comparisons was applied to any of the reported P values.

Ten or more counts support this clonotype. Its antigen is unknown. No qualities accompany the bases; no much larger clone lies one base away. All patients had node-negative disease on CT and PET/CT, and none had a history of other malignancies or prior chemotherapy or radiotherapy. At each of two time points, approximately 5.9 milliliters of peripheral venous blood were collected into EDTA tubes. Ficoll-Paque Plus density-gradient centrifugation was used to isolate PBMCs. Right after collection, samples were kept at -80 degrees C until analysis. The TCR beta CDR3 region was amplified from genomic DNA by two rounds of multiplex PCR. In the first round of PCR, primers specific to each TRBV and TRBJ gene were used, and the primer sequences are filed in Chinese patent CN105087789A. The second PCR round used universal primers. The Roche High Pure PCR Template Preparation Kit was used to extract genomic DNA from frozen PBMCs. Libraries were sequenced paired-end with 151 bp reads on an Illumina HiSeq 3000. On the authors' methods: CutAdapt was used to discard raw reads that did not contain the multiplex PCR primer sequences. PEAR was used to merge high-quality paired reads into contigs. By alignment to reference sequences, MiXCR assigned TRB V, D and J gene segments to each contig. CDR3 sequences were clustered by base quality and sequence similarity to remove sequencing errors. Diversity was measured as Shannon entropy normalized by the natural log of productive TCR sequence number. Clonality was defined as one minus Shannon entropy divided by the natural log of the number of unique clonotypes. Progression-free survival cut-offs for repertoire metrics were chosen using the Youden index of ROC curves, with analyses run in R 3.5.3. TCRdb applied fastp at Q25 and MiXCR to the public reads, then kept only in-frame beta chains. A single entry per CDR3 protein holds the most common genes and DNA from its merged rows. The V and J calls and clone size are TCRdb's, not the authors'. Within this sample are fewer than 40,000 distinct CDR3 sequences, with around 40% of them counted one time only. The biggest ten clones account for just over 15% of the sample.

The specimen comprised PBMCs, sampled before or after stereotactic body radiation therapy (not recorded which). The TCR was taken from a donor at least 50 years old with non-small cell lung cancer.

Here the CDR3 is given as CATSRGLAGGRSDTQYF. The bases read TGTGCCACCAGCAGGGGACTAGCGGGAGGGCGGTCAGATACGCAGTATTTT. The chain is encoded by TRBV15 joined to TRBJ2-3; 16 bases in between match TRBD2. Here V drops 3 bases and J drops 4 bases, and the junction holds 4 bases not matched to any gene. Measured from the cysteine to the phenylalanine, the CDR3 is 17 residues long. Only CDR3 DNA is held: 51 bases, read in frame from base 1. CDR1 and CDR2 are drawn from the germline V gene (reference sequence): LNHNV, YYDKDF. Joined to the reference TRBV15 and TRBJ2-3 proteins, this CDR3 gives the full variable domain: DAMVIQNPRYQVTQFGKPVTLSCSQTLNHNVMYWYQQKSSQAPKLLFHYYDKDFNNEADTPDNFQSRRPNTSFCFLDIRSPGLGDTAMYLCATSRGLAGGRSDTQYFGPGTRLTVL.